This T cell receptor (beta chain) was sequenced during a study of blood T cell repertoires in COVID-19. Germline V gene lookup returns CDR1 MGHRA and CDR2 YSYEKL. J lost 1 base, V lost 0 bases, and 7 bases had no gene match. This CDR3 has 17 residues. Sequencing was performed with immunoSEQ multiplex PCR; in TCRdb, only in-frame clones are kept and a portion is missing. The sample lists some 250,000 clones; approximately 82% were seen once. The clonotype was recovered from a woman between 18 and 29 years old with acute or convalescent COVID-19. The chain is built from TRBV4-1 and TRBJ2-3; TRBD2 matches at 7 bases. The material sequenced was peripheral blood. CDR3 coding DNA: TGCGCCAGCAGCCAAGAGGTAGGCGGGAGTCGCACAGATACGCAGTATTTT. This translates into CASSQEVGGSRTDTQYF.